These T cell receptor beta chains were read from a single sample in a study of T cell repertoires in cytomegalovirus infection. TCRdb re-called the reads with MiXCR, one entry per CDR3 protein. The sample consists of approximately 1,000,000 distinct CDR3 sequences, around 32% of them appearing once. No antigen is known for these receptors. The source was cultured CD8+ T cells from PBMCs, collected from culture after CMV antigen stimulation. The receptors derive from a human donor in good health (CMV status not recorded). Some clones in this sample may be carry-over from other donors' samples. Both conserved end residues are part of each CDR3. The D gene is left open where the match is weak. Expanded clones are given a class, and other clones once, few, many or no size at all.

d_call | j_call | clone_size | v_call | cdr3_aa | cdr3_nt
TRBD1 | TRBJ2-5 | - | TRBV28 | CASSPAPETGFRETQYF | TGTGCCAGCAGTCCGGCCCCCGAGACAGGGTTCCGAGAGACCCAGTACTTC
- | TRBJ2-2 | few | TRBV12-5 | CASGFLPGRRRTGELFF | TGTGCTAGTGGTTTCCTACCTGGGCGGAGGCGGACCGGGGAGCTGTTTTTT
- | TRBJ2-7 | many | TRBV7-6 | CASTLYGGDEQYF | TGTGCCAGCACCCTATATGGGGGCGACGAGCAGTACTTC
- | TRBJ1-2 | - | TRBV6-2/TRBV6-3 | CASTTLEPQDYLNYGYTF | TGTGCCAGCACTACCCTCGAGCCGCAGGACTATCTCAACTATGGCTACACCTTC
TRBD2 | TRBJ2-4 | once | TRBV6-6 | CASSQMGAGAKNIQYF | TGTGCCAGCAGCCAGATGGGAGCGGGGGCCAAAAACATTCAGTACTTC
- | TRBJ1-1 | few | TRBV19 | CASLGGWDTEAFF | TGTGCCAGTTTAGGGGGTTGGGACACTGAAGCTTTCTTT
- | TRBJ2-2 | - | TRBV24-1 | CATIGPNTGELFF | TGTGCCACCATTGGACCAAACACCGGGGAGCTGTTTTTT
- | TRBJ2-1 | - | TRBV27 | CASSFETSEGEQFF | TGTGCCAGCAGTTTCGAAACCAGTGAGGGTGAGCAGTTCTTC
- | TRBJ2-5 | - | TRBV7-9 | CASSFWQGRQTQYF | TGTGCCAGCAGCTTTTGGCAGGGAAGACAGACCCAGTACTTC
- | TRBJ2-7 | - | TRBV6-1 | CASRSLTRGALNEQYF | TGTGCCAGCAGATCCCTCACCAGGGGCGCTTTAAACGAGCAGTACTTC
- | TRBJ1-2 | - | TRBV6-2/TRBV6-3 | CASTNVGDGYTF | TGTGCCAGCACCAACGTCGGGGATGGCTACACCTTC
- | TRBJ2-5 | many | TRBV27 | CASSSWDPQGETQYF | TGTGCCAGCAGTTCATGGGACCCACAAGGGGAGACCCAGTACTTC
TRBD1 | TRBJ1-2 | few | TRBV6-1 | CASSYDRVYGYTF | TGTGCCAGCAGTTATGACAGGGTCTATGGCTACACCTTC
- | TRBJ2-1 | few | TRBV7-9 | CASRPIEPGEQFF | TGTGCCAGCAGGCCAATCGAGCCGGGAGAGCAGTTCTTC
TRBD2 | TRBJ2-2 | few | TRBV6-6 | CASSHAFGASGGNTGELFF | TGTGCCAGCAGTCACGCCTTCGGGGCTAGCGGGGGAAACACCGGGGAGCTGTTTTTT
TRBD2 | TRBJ2-3 | - | TRBV6-5 | CASSYYPIPQPGGLGDTQYF | TGTGCCAGCAGTTACTATCCTATCCCCCAACCGGGGGGGCTAGGAGATACGCAGTATTTT
TRBD1 | TRBJ2-1 | - | TRBV7-4 | CTTRQPTGVEQFF | TGTACCACCCGCCAACCGACAGGGGTCGAGCAGTTCTTC
- | TRBJ1-2 | few | TRBV7-9 | CASSSSRVGDRGGYTF | TGTGCCAGCAGCTCTTCTCGCGTAGGAGATAGAGGTGGCTACACCTTC
TRBD1 | TRBJ1-1 | few | TRBV12-3/TRBV12-4 | CASSGQGDRTEAFF | TGTGCCAGCAGCGGACAGGGGGATAGAACTGAAGCTTTCTTT
- | TRBJ2-7 | many | TRBV7-2 | CASSLAGVPRWEQYF | TGTGCCAGCAGCTTAGCTGGGGTCCCCCGTTGGGAGCAGTACTTC
- | TRBJ1-2 | - | TRBV7-1 | CASSSPGGWLYGYTF | TGTGCCAGCAGCTCCCCGGGGGGATGGTTGTATGGCTACACCTTC
- | TRBJ2-1 | - | TRBV9 | CASSVGGGKNNEQFF | TGTGCCAGCAGCGTAGGAGGGGGAAAGAACAATGAGCAGTTCTTC
- | TRBJ2-7 | - | TRBV12-3/TRBV12-4 | CASSLGERYEQYF | TGTGCCAGCAGTTTAGGCGAACGATACGAGCAGTACTTC
- | TRBJ2-1 | - | TRBV7-9 | CASSLQPPGRDEQFF | TGTGCCAGCAGCCTTCAGCCCCCCGGACGGGATGAGCAGTTCTTC
- | TRBJ2-2 | - | TRBV27 | CASSSVRGRTGELFF | TGTGCCAGCAGTTCGGTTAGGGGTCGGACCGGGGAGCTGTTTTTT
- | TRBJ2-1 | few | TRBV12-3/TRBV12-4 | CASSQRARDSYNEQFF | TGTGCCAGCAGCCAGAGAGCCAGGGACTCTTACAATGAGCAGTTCTTC
- | TRBJ1-1 | few | TRBV9 | CASSVDGEANTEAFF | TGTGCCAGCAGCGTAGATGGGGAGGCGAACACTGAAGCTTTCTTT
- | TRBJ2-7 | - | TRBV19 | CASSIGTTEQYF | TGTGCCAGTAGTATCGGGACAACGGAGCAGTACTTC
TRBD2 | TRBJ2-5 | few | TRBV7-6 | CASTSTSGEETQYF | TGTGCCAGCACCTCGACTAGCGGGGAAGAGACCCAGTACTTC
- | TRBJ2-5 | - | TRBV4-1 | CASSPTSSEETQYF | TGCGCCAGCAGCCCTACTTCCTCCGAGGAGACCCAGTACTTC
TRBD1 | TRBJ2-4 | - | TRBV13 | CASGRTGRGAKNIQYF | TGTGCCAGCGGGAGGACAGGGAGAGGGGCCAAAAACATTCAGTACTTC
TRBD1 | TRBJ2-1 | few | TRBV6-1 | CASSTGTVVEHNEQFF | TGTGCCAGCAGCACCGGGACAGTTGTGGAGCACAATGAGCAGTTCTTC
TRBD2 | TRBJ2-1 | - | TRBV4-3 | CASSSFLAGGYEQFF | TGCGCCAGCAGCTCGTTCCTAGCGGGGGGGTATGAGCAGTTCTTC
TRBD1 | TRBJ2-3 | once | TRBV19 | CASSISLPQGRVTDTQYF | TGTGCCAGTAGTATATCCCTTCCACAGGGGCGAGTGACAGATACGCAGTATTTT
- | TRBJ2-2 | - | TRBV15 | CATRNPGNTGELFF | TGTGCCACCAGGAACCCGGGGAACACCGGGGAGCTGTTTTTT
- | TRBJ2-2 | - | TRBV27 | CASSFKAGELFF | TGTGCCAGCAGTTTTAAGGCCGGGGAGCTGTTTTTT
- | TRBJ1-1 | - | TRBV15 | CATSRDFTEAFF | TGTGCCACCAGCAGAGATTTCACTGAAGCTTTCTTT
- | TRBJ1-1 | - | TRBV9 | CASSVTGTPVEAFF | TGTGCCAGCAGCGTAACTGGGACACCCGTTGAAGCTTTCTTT
- | TRBJ2-7 | few | TRBV5-6 | CASSPMGYEQYF | TGTGCCAGCAGCCCCATGGGGTACGAGCAGTACTTC
- | TRBJ2-7 | few | TRBV12-3/TRBV12-4 | CASSSSGHSYEQYF | TGTGCCAGCAGCTCATCTGGACACTCCTACGAGCAGTACTTC
TRBD1 | TRBJ1-1 | few | TRBV6-1 | CASTHLPRTGNTEAFF | TGTGCCAGCACCCACCTCCCTCGGACAGGAAACACTGAAGCTTTCTTT
- | TRBJ2-3 | few | TRBV24-1 | CATSDLTGRGTDTQYF | TGTGCCACCAGTGACTTGACAGGGCGGGGGACAGATACGCAGTATTTT
- | TRBJ2-6 | - | TRBV6-5 | CASSPGPYANVLTF | TGTGCCAGCAGTCCCGGGCCCTACGCCAACGTCCTGACTTTC
- | TRBJ2-5 | - | TRBV7-6 | CASSYLPDRQETQYF | TGTGCCAGCAGCTACCTCCCGGACAGACAAGAGACCCAGTACTTC
TRBD1 | TRBJ2-5 | few | TRBV6-1 | CASSLGTVSQETQYF | TGTGCCAGCAGTCTTGGGACAGTGAGTCAAGAGACCCAGTACTTC
- | TRBJ2-2 | - | TRBV15 | CATRAPQNTGELFF | TGTGCCACCAGGGCGCCTCAGAACACCGGGGAGCTGTTTTTT
TRBD2 | TRBJ2-5 | - | TRBV11-2 | CASSLDLGGGPLGVQYF | TGTGCCAGCAGCTTAGATCTGGGCGGGGGTCCCCTGGGTGTCCAGTACTTC
TRBD1 | TRBJ1-1 | - | TRBV18 | CASSPARPGTGNTEAFF | TGTGCCAGCTCCCCGGCCAGGCCCGGGACAGGGAACACTGAAGCTTTCTTT
- | TRBJ1-1 | - | TRBV6-2/TRBV6-3 | CASSYTATGPEAFF | TGTGCCAGCAGTTACACGGCGACAGGCCCTGAAGCTTTCTTT
- | TRBJ2-1 | - | TRBV6-5 | CASRTGTSSSSYNEQFF | TGTGCCAGCAGAACCGGGACTTCATCCAGCTCCTACAATGAGCAGTTCTTC
- | TRBJ2-7 | few | TRBV6-5 | CASSYLVGGTVNEQYF | TGTGCCAGCAGTTACCTCGTAGGGGGGACGGTCAACGAGCAGTACTTC
TRBD2 | TRBJ2-7 | few | TRBV7-9 | CASSPSSGGASEQYF | TGTGCCAGCAGCCCCTCCAGCGGGGGGGCCTCCGAGCAGTACTTC
- | TRBJ2-2 | few | TRBV28 | CASSLYQGAAGELFF | TGTGCCAGCAGTTTATATCAGGGAGCCGCCGGGGAGCTGTTTTTT
- | TRBJ1-1 | many | TRBV4-2 | CASSQRVMNTEAFF | TGTGCCAGCAGCCAACGGGTGATGAACACTGAAGCTTTCTTT